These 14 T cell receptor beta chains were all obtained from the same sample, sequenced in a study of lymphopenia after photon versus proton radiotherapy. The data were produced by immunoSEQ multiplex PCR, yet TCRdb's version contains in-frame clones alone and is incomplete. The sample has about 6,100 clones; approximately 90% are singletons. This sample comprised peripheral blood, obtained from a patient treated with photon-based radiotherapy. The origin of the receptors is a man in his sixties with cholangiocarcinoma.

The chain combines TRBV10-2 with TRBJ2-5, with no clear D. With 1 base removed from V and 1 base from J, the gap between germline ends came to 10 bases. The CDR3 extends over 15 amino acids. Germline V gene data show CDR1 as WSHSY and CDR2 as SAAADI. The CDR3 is CASSEYRSAQETQYF. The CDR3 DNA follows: TGCGCCAGCAGTGAGTATCGGTCAGCCCAAGAGACCCAGTACTTC.

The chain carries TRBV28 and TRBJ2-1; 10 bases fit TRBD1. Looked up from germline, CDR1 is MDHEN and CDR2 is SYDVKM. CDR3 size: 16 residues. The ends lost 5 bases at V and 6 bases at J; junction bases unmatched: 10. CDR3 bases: TGTGCCAGCAGTCTACCCGGGACAGGGGTCATCAATGAGCAGTTCTTC. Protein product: CASSLPGTGVINEQFF.

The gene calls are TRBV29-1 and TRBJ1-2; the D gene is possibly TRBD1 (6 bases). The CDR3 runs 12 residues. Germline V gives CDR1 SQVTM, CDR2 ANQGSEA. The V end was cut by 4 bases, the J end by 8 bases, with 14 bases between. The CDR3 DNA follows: TGCAGCGTTGGAGCCAGGGGTAGAGGCTACACCTTC. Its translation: CSVGARGRGYTF. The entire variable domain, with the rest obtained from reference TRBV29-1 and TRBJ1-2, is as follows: SAVISQKPSRDICQRGTSLTIQCQVDSQVTMMFWYRQQPGQSLTLIATANQGSEATYESGFVIDKFPISRPNLTFSTLTVSNMSPEDSSIYLCSVGARGRGYTFGSGTRLTVV.

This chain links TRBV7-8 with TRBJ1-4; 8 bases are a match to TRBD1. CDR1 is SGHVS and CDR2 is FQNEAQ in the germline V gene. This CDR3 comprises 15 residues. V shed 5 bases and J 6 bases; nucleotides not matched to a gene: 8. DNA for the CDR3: TGTGCCAGCAGCCTTCGAACAGGGGGGGATGAAAAACTGTTTTTT. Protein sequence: CASSLRTGGDEKLFF.

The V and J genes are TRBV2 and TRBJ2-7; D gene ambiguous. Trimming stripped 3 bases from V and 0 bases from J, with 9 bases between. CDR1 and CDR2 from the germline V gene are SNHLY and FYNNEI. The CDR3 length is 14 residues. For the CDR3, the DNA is TGTGCCAGCAGTGATGCCCCGATCTCCTACGAGCAGTACTTC. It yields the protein CASSDAPISYEQYF.

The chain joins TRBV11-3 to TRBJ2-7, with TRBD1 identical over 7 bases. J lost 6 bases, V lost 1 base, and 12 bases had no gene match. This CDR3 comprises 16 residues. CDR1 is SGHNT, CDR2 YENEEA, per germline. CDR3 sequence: CASSLATGVFGSEQYF. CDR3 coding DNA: TGTGCCAGCAGCTTAGCAACAGGGGTTTTTGGAAGCGAGCAGTACTTC.

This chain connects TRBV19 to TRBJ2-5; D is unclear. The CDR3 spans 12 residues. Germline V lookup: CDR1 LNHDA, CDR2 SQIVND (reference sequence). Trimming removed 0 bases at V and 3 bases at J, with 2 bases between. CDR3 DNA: TGTGCCAGTAGTATAGATGAAGAGACCCAGTACTTC. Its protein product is CASSIDEETQYF.

DNA for the CDR3: TGTGCTAGTGGTTCGGGACTAGCGGACACAGATACGCAGTATTTT. Translating it yields CASGSGLADTDTQYF. This rearrangement joins TRBV12-5 to TRBJ2-3, with 11 bases identical to TRBD2. This CDR3 region has 15 residues. The germline CDR1 and CDR2 sequences are LGHNT and FRNRAP. V dropped 4 bases and J dropped 2; count of bases not matched to a gene: 2.

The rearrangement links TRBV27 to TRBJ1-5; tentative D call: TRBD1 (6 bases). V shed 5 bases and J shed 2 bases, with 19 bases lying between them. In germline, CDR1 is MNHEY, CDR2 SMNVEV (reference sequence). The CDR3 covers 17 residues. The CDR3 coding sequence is TGTGCCAGCAGTGTCAGAGACAGGAAAATCGGCAATCAGCCCCAGCATTTT. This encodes CASSVRDRKIGNQPQHF.

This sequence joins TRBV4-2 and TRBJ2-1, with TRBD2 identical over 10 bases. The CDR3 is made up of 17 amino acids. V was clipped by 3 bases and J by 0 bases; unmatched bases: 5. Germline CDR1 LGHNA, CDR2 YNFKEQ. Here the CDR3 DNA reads TGTGCCAGCAGCCAGGACCCTAGCGGGAGCTCCTACAATGAGCAGTTCTTC. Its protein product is CASSQDPSGSSYNEQFF.

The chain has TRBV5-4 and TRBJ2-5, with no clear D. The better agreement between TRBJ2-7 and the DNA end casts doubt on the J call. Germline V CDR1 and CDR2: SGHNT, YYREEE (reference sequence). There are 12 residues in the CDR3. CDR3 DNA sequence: TGTGCCAGCAGCTTCAATACCTACGAGCAGTACTTC. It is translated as CASSFNTYEQYF.

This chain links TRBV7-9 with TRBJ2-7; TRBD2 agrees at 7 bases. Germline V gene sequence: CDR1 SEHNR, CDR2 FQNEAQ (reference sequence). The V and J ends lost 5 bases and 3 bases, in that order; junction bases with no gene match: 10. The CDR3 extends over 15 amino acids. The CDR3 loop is CASSPRTSGIYEQYF. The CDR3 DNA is TGTGCCAGCAGCCCCAGGACTAGTGGCATCTACGAGCAGTACTTC.

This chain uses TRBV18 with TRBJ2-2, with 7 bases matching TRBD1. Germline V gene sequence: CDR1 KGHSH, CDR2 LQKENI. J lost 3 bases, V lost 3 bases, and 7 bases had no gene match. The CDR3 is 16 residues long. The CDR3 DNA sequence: TGTGCCAGCTCACCGTATGGACAGGACTACACCGGGGAGCTGTTTTTT. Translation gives CASSPYGQDYTGELFF. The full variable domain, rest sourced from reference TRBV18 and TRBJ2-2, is NAGVMQNPRHLVRRRGQEARLRCSPMKGHSHVYWYRQLPEEGLKFMVYLQKENIIDESGMPKERFSAEFPKEGPSILRIQQVVRGDSAAYFCASSPYGQDYTGELFFGEGSRLTVL.

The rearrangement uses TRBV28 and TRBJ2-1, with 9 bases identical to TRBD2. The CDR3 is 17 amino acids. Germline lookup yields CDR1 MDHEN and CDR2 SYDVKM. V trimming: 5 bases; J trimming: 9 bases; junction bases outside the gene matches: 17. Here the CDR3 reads CASSLTAGTSSRGEQFF. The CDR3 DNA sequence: TGTGCCAGCAGTCTTACCGCCGGGACTAGCTCAAGAGGTGAGCAGTTCTTC.